Following are 31 T cell receptor beta chains from one sample sequenced in a study of T cells in Graves' hyperthyroidism and ophthalmopathy. From RNA transcripts, TCR beta CDR3 regions were amplified. RT-PCR in the first round (using the HTBI primer set) targeted the TCR CDR3. TCRdb passed the multiplex PCR reads through MiXCR, listing each CDR3 protein once. The top ten hold 15% to 20% of the sample, which has about 570,000 distinct CDR3 sequences, 40% to 55% seen once. Material for sequencing was peripheral blood or thyroid tissue (not recorded which). The receptors stem from an adult woman with Graves' disease, either hyperthyroidism or ophthalmopathy (not recorded which).

The sample holds many counts of this clonotype. The CDR3 sequence is CSAQRQDSYEQYF. The CDR3 DNA sequence: TGCAGCGCCCAGCGACAGGATAGCTACGAGCAGTACTTC. The chain combines TRBV29-1 with TRBJ2-7; D possibly corresponds to TRBD1 (6 bases). Per germline, CDR1 SQVTM and CDR2 ANQGSEA. V shed 7 bases and J shed 3 bases, with 16 bases lying between them. The CDR3 has 13 amino acids.

With respect to this clonotype: An end of the junction does not agree with germline; a read error may underlie this. The rearrangement uses TRBV7-2 and TRBJ2-7; D perhaps matches TRBD2 (6 bases). This CDR3 spans 15 amino acids. CDR1 SGHTA and CDR2 FQGNSA come from the germline V gene. CDR3 sequence reads: CASSLPGTLTYGQYF. CDR3 bases: TGTGCCAGCAGTCTCCCCGGGACTCTCACCTACGGGCAGTACTTC.

This clonotype showed up many times. The rearrangement links TRBV20-1 to TRBJ2-2; unclear D gene. This CDR3 contains 16 residues. The germline CDR1 and CDR2 sequences are DFQATT and SNEGSKA (reference sequence). Trimming took off 0 bases at V and 3 bases at J, with 14 bases between the two ends. This CDR3 is CSARDVVRQDTGELFF. Here the CDR3 DNA reads TGCAGTGCTAGAGATGTGGTCAGGCAGGACACCGGGGAGCTGTTTTTT.

The chain uses TRBV11-1 and TRBJ1-1, with D unclear. The germline V gene has CDR1 SGHAT and CDR2 FQDESV (reference sequence). Trimming left V 3 bases short and J 1 base short, with 12 bases between. The CDR3 consists of 15 residues. CDR3 bases: TGTGCCAGCAGCTTTGTCAGCCTCAAGAACACTGAAGCTTTCTTT. This sequence encodes CASSFVSLKNTEAFF.

This clonotype was seen ten or more times. The CDR3 sequence: CSAGRTLVTNEKLFF. The CDR3 nucleotides read TGCAGTGCCGGAAGGACCCTAGTAACTAATGAAAAACTGTTTTTT. The V gene is TRBV20-1, the J gene TRBJ1-4; D is uncertain. The V gene's germline CDR1 is DFQATT and CDR2 SNEGSKA (reference sequence). V was trimmed by 6 bases and J by 1 base, leaving 15 bases between them. This CDR3 contains 15 residues.

V and J are TRBV10-3 and TRBJ1-2; D gene ambiguous. Germline V CDR1 and CDR2: ENHRY, SYGVKD. This CDR3 region has 14 residues. V lost 2 bases and J 4 bases, leaving 11 bases between the germline ends. CDR3 DNA: TGTGCCATCAGTGAGAAAGGGTCGGCCTATGGCTACACCTTC. Amino acids: CAISEKGSAYGYTF.

The CDR3 DNA is TGTGCCAGCAGCAACGGACAGGGCTATGGCTACACCTTC. It is translated as CASSNGQGYGYTF. The gene calls are TRBV25-1 and TRBJ1-2, with 8 bases lining up with TRBD1. Germline V gene data show CDR1 as MGHDK and CDR2 as SYGVNS. J lost 4 bases, V lost 6 bases, and 4 bases had no gene match. The CDR3 spans 13 residues.

The chain recombines TRBV12-3 or TRBV12-4 with TRBJ2-6; 9 bases agree with TRBD1. V dropped 5 bases and J dropped 8; count of bases not matched to a gene: 4. This CDR3 has 14 amino acids. The CDR3 DNA sequence: TGTGCCAGCAGTCCGGGACAGGGATCCAACGTCCTGACTTTC. This translates into CASSPGQGSNVLTF.

This chain uses TRBV29-1 with TRBJ1-1, with 7 positions matching TRBD1. V trimming: 2 bases; J trimming: 4 bases; junction bases outside the gene matches: 7. Germline CDR1 reads SQVTM; CDR2 reads ANQGSEA. This CDR3 region has 14 residues. CDR3 in amino acids: CSVEILAGGTEAFF. CDR3 in DNA: TGCAGCGTTGAAATTCTAGCAGGGGGCACTGAAGCTTTCTTT.

Concerning this clonotype: One base away lies a much larger clone, so this may be a sequencing read error. The CDR3 here is CASSISPPRESSGNTIYF. CDR3 DNA sequence: TGTGCCAGCAGCATTTCTCCTCCCAGGGAAAGCTCTGGAAACACCATATATTTT. V and J are TRBV6-5 and TRBJ1-3, with D tentatively TRBD1 (5 bases). CDR1 and CDR2 (germline): MNHEY, SVGAGI. The V gene lost 6 bases and the J gene lost 0 bases, with 21 bases spanning the gap. This CDR3 contains 18 residues.

At least ten counts were recorded for this clonotype. This chain uses TRBV28 with TRBJ2-5, with a weak D call TRBD1 (7 bases). Germline V gene data show CDR1 as MDHEN and CDR2 as SYDVKM. This CDR3 spans 14 amino acids. Trimming took 6 bases from V and 0 from J, leaving 11 bases between them. The CDR3 loop is CASRRGTDQETQYF. CDR3 bases: TGTGCCAGCAGACGCGGGACAGACCAAGAGACCCAGTACTTC.

This clonotype has a count of ten or more. The chain has TRBV10-2 and TRBJ1-2; D is undetermined. Germline loops: CDR1 WSHSY, CDR2 SAAADI. Trimming left V 8 bases short and J 8 bases short, with 15 bases between. The CDR3 has 12 residues. CDR3 amino acids: CASLAPPQGYTF. The CDR3 DNA sequence: TGCGCCAGCTTAGCGCCCCCGCAGGGCTACACCTTC.

This clonotype has at least ten counts. The J gene is TRBJ1-2, the V gene TRBV12-3 or TRBV12-4, with a weak D call TRBD1 (5 bases). The CDR3 runs 13 residues. Trimming stripped 5 bases from V and 8 bases from J, with 15 bases between. DNA for the CDR3: TGTGCCAGCAGTCTGACAGCTAAATGGGGCTACACCTTC. Its protein is CASSLTAKWGYTF.

At least ten counts were recorded for this clonotype. The chain uses TRBV7-9 and TRBJ1-2; D is undetermined. Per the germline V gene, CDR1 is SEHNR and CDR2 is FQNEAQ (reference sequence). CDR3 length: 13 amino acids. The germline V and J ends were trimmed by 0 bases and 6 bases, with 8 bases remaining between them. The CDR3 region is CASSLALVNGYTF. CDR3 DNA: TGTGCCAGCAGCTTAGCTCTTGTTAATGGCTACACCTTC.

This clonotype has at least ten counts. V is TRBV28 and J is TRBJ2-7; D gene unclear. The CDR3 extends over 11 amino acids. V lost 3 bases to trimming and J lost 10 bases, with 10 bases between them. Germline loops: CDR1 MDHEN, CDR2 SYDVKM. The CDR3: CASSFRDFQYF. In DNA, the CDR3 is TGTGCCAGCAGTTTCCGAGACTTTCAGTACTTC. Combining the CDR3 with reference TRBV28 and TRBJ2-7 gives the whole variable domain DVKVTQSSRYLVKRTGEKVFLECVQDMDHENMFWYRQDPGLGLRLIYFSYDVKMKEKGDIPEGYSVSREKKERFSLILESASTNQTSMYLCASSFRDFQYFGPGTRLTVT.

Points on this clonotype: Since a much larger clone is just one base distant, this may be a read error. The chain joins TRBV11-3 to TRBJ1-2; the D is unclear. From germline, CDR1 is SGHNT and CDR2 YENEEA. CDR3 length equals 12 residues. CDR3 DNA sequence: TGTGCCAGCACCTCCCAGACCTATGGCTACATCTTC. Protein product: CASTSQTYGYIF.

This clonotype was detected ten times or more. The gene calls are TRBV27 and TRBJ2-5, with 8 bases aligning to TRBD2. The CDR3 is 13 amino acids. Unmatched junction bases numbered 4, after V lost 6 bases and J lost 4 bases. Germline CDR1 and CDR2: MNHEY and SMNVEV (reference sequence). The CDR3 protein is CASSPREGETQYF. The DNA for the CDR3 is TGTGCCAGCAGCCCCCGGGAGGGAGAGACCCAGTACTTC.

This clonotype was counted only a few times. The J gene is TRBJ2-7, the V gene TRBV11-2; 10 nucleotides line up with TRBD1. The CDR3 extends over 16 amino acids. The trim removed 3 bases at V and 1 base at J, leaving 6 bases unmatched. CDR1 is SGHAT and CDR2 is FQNNGV in the germline V gene. The CDR3 protein is CASSFGTGEGSYEQYF. The CDR3 nucleotides read TGTGCCAGCAGCTTCGGGACAGGGGAGGGGTCCTACGAGCAGTACTTC.

The sample holds a few counts of this clonotype. The chain carries TRBV28 and TRBJ2-5; D might be TRBD1 or TRBD2, each matching 6 bases. V was cut by 4 bases and J by 3 bases, with 18 bases left in between. The CDR3 has 16 amino acids. Germline loops: CDR1 MDHEN, CDR2 SYDVKM. CDR3 nucleotides: TGTGCCAGCAGTTACCGTCCGGGGGCCGGTGAAGAGACCCAGTACTTC. Translating it yields CASSYRPGAGEETQYF.

This clonotype has ten or more counts. The rearrangement links TRBV20-1 to TRBJ2-7, with D possibly TRBD2 on 5 matching bases. Between the trimmed V and J ends, which lost 0 bases and 4 bases, there was a span of 16 bases. The CDR3 runs 15 residues. Germline V gene lookup returns CDR1 DFQATT and CDR2 SNEGSKA (reference sequence). The CDR3 spells CSARDRGYIPYEQYF. In DNA form, the CDR3 reads TGCAGTGCTAGAGATAGAGGGTACATTCCTTACGAGCAGTACTTC.

The gene calls are TRBV7-2 and TRBJ2-7, with TRBD2 matching 8 bases. V trimming: 4 bases; J trimming: 2 bases; junction bases outside the gene matches: 13. Germline values: CDR1 SGHTA, CDR2 FQGNSA. The CDR3 is made up of 17 amino acids. CDR3 region: CASSYSGSSGSTYEQYF. For the CDR3, the DNA is TGTGCCAGCAGCTATAGCGGGTCTAGCGGGTCTACCTACGAGCAGTACTTC.

In this sample, this clonotype turned up many times. This sequence joins TRBV20-1 and TRBJ1-4; D is ambiguous. Germline-derived CDR1 and CDR2 are DFQATT and SNEGSKA (reference sequence). The CDR3 is 13 residues long. V was shortened by 5 bases and J by 3 bases, with 10 bases between the two germline ends. In DNA form, the CDR3 reads TGCAGTGCTCGCGGGATGTCTAATGAAAAACTGTTTTTT. Translated, it gives CSARGMSNEKLFF.

This clonotype was picked up many times. This chain links TRBV19 with TRBJ1-4; D is uncertain. Germline V gene data show CDR1 as LNHDA and CDR2 as SQIVND (reference sequence). V was clipped by 11 bases and J by 8 bases, with 15 bases between them. CDR3 length: 12 amino acids. CDR3 sequence: CASHGRREKLFF. For the CDR3, the DNA is TGTGCCTCTCACGGTCGTCGAGAAAAACTGTTTTTT. Based on the CDR3 plus reference TRBV19 and TRBJ1-4, the full variable domain is DGGITQSPKYLFRKEGQNVTLSCEQNLNHDAMYWYRQDPGQGLRLIYYSQIVNDFQKGDIAEGYSVSREKKESFPLTVTSAQKNPTAFYLCASHGRREKLFFGSGTQLSVL.

This clonotype was seen a handful of times. The V gene is TRBV28, the J gene TRBJ1-4, with D possibly being TRBD1 (5 bases). The CDR3 contains 15 residues. With 5 bases removed from V and 5 bases from J, the gap between germline ends came to 15 bases. Germline CDR1 is MDHEN and CDR2 is SYDVKM. The CDR3 DNA reads as TGTGCCAGCAGTCTGGGGCCTCGAGGGAATGAAAAACTGTTTTTT. Protein product: CASSLGPRGNEKLFF.

V and J are TRBV2 and TRBJ2-3; tentative D call: TRBD2 (6 bases). Germline V lookup: CDR1 SNHLY, CDR2 FYNNEI. Trimming pared 8 bases from V and 4 bases from J, leaving 13 bases between. This CDR3 is 13 amino acids long. This chain's CDR3 is CASLGREPDTQYF. The CDR3, as DNA: TGTGCCAGCTTAGGCCGGGAGCCAGATACGCAGTATTTT.

This clonotype was found many times. V gene TRBV24-1 combines with J gene TRBJ2-2; 15 bases match TRBD2. The CDR3 extends over 17 amino acids. The germline V gene encodes CDR1 KGHDR and CDR2 SFDVKD. The ends lost 9 bases at V and 6 bases at J; junction bases unmatched: 10. The CDR3 nucleotides read TGTGCCACCCGACCGGGACTAGCGGGAGGAGCCGCCGGGGAGCTGTTTTTT. The encoded protein is CATRPGLAGGAAGELFF.

There are many counts of this clonotype. The chain recombines TRBV6-6 with TRBJ1-3, with D possibly matching TRBD1 (5 bases). Trimming left V 7 bases short and J 4 bases short, with 14 bases between. The CDR3 is 14 residues long. The germline gives CDR1 MNHNY, CDR2 SVGAGI (reference sequence). Here the CDR3 reads CASTPGGEGNTIYF. The DNA of the CDR3 is TGTGCCAGCACCCCGGGGGGGGAAGGAAACACCATATATTTT.

This clonotype has a count of ten or more. The chain employs TRBV5-1 and TRBJ2-2; D is unresolved. Germline CDR1 reads SGHRS; CDR2 reads YFSETQ. The CDR3 is made up of 14 amino acids. V lost 2 bases and J 0 bases, leaving 5 bases between the germline ends. CDR3 nucleotides: TGCGCCAGCAGCTTAGATACGAACACCGGGGAGCTGTTTTTT. It yields the protein CASSLDTNTGELFF.

This sequence joins TRBV19 and TRBJ1-5; 10 bases are a match to TRBD1. The CDR3 has 15 amino acids. The germline CDR1 and CDR2 sequences are LNHDA and SQIVND (reference sequence). The V and J ends lost 3 bases and 5 bases, in that order; junction bases with no gene match: 4. CDR3: CASSIGQGDHQPQHF. CDR3 coding DNA: TGTGCCAGTAGTATCGGACAGGGGGATCATCAGCCCCAGCATTTT.

The chain combines TRBV2 with TRBJ1-3; TRBD1 matches 7 bases. CDR1 is SNHLY, CDR2 FYNNEI, per germline. This CDR3 has 19 residues. The V and J ends lost 7 bases and 2 bases, in that order; junction bases with no gene match: 20. CDR3 region: CASTGLLATGTDTGNTIYF. As DNA, the CDR3 is TGTGCCAGCACGGGACTATTAGCCACCGGGACAGACACTGGAAACACCATATATTTT.

This sequence joins TRBV2 and TRBJ1-1; D is possibly TRBD1 (5 bases). This CDR3 region has 14 residues. V was clipped by 9 bases and J by 0 bases, with 14 bases between them. Germline CDR1 SNHLY, CDR2 FYNNEI. CDR3 in DNA: TGTGCCAGAGAACCGGGACTGATGAACACTGAAGCTTTCTTT. Encoded protein: CAREPGLMNTEAFF.